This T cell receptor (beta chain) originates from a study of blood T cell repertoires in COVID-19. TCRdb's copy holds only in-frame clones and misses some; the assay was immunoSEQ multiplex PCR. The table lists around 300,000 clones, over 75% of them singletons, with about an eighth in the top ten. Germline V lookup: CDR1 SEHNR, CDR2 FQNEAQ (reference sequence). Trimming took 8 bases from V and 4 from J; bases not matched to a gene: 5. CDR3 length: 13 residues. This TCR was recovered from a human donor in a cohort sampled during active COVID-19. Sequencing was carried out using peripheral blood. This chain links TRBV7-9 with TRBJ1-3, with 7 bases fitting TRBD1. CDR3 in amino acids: CASSTGPGNTIYF. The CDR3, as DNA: TGTGCCAGCTCGACAGGGCCCGGAAACACCATATATTTT.